Listed below are T cell receptor beta chains from one sample, sequenced in a study of molecular identifiers for immune sequencing clone quantification. TCRdb itself ran the PCR reads through MiXCR, one entry per CDR3 protein. This table holds under 600,000 distinct CDR3 sequences, about 20% found once. The specimen sequenced was naive CD8+ T cells from blood, with Jurkat cell RNA spiked in. These receptors came from a human donor in good health. Some libraries in this study had Jurkat cell RNA spiked in. CDR3s include the opening cysteine and the closing phenylalanine or tryptophan. The D gene is left open where the match is weak. Only some rows state a clone size, as once, few, many or a class for expanded clones.

clone_size	v_call	d_call	j_call	cdr3_aa	cdr3_nt
many	TRBV7-9	NA	TRBJ2-2	CASSLGRNTGELFF	TGTGCCAGCAGCTTAGGTCGAAACACCGGGGAGCTGTTTTTT
NA	TRBV19	TRBD2	TRBJ2-1	CASSITSGGPAYNEQFF	TGTGCCAGTAGTATAACTAGCGGGGGACCAGCTTACAATGAGCAGTTCTTC
NA	TRBV6-2/TRBV6-3	NA	TRBJ2-5	CTSSYRGQETQYF	TGTACCAGCAGTTACCGCGGCCAAGAGACCCAGTACTTC
few	TRBV2	NA	TRBJ2-4	CASSDAGNIQYF	TGTGCCAGCAGTGACGCGGGAAACATTCAGTACTTC
few	TRBV5-1	TRBD2	TRBJ2-3	CASSPQRGGTDTQYF	TGCGCCAGCAGCCCTCAACGGGGGGGGACAGATACGCAGTATTTT
NA	TRBV4-3	NA	TRBJ2-3	CASSQSQGPTDTQYF	TGCGCCAGCAGCCAAAGCCAGGGGCCAACAGATACGCAGTATTTT
few	TRBV9	TRBD2	TRBJ2-3	CASSASGATSTDTQYF	TGTGCCAGCAGCGCTAGCGGGGCCACTAGCACAGATACGCAGTATTTT
few	TRBV2	TRBD2	TRBJ2-1	CASGESGSSDNEQFF	TGTGCCAGCGGAGAAAGCGGGAGTAGCGACAATGAGCAGTTCTTC
NA	TRBV12-3/TRBV12-4	NA	TRBJ1-1	CASSAPAYSGVNTEAFF	TGTGCCAGCAGTGCCCCCGCGTATTCAGGTGTGAACACTGAAGCTTTCTTT
NA	TRBV18	NA	TRBJ2-3	CASSPPWGELAGASTDTQYF	TGTGCCAGCTCACCACCGTGGGGGGAACTTGCAGGGGCGAGCACAGATACGCAGTATTTT
NA	TRBV7-9	NA	TRBJ2-3	CASSFDEGRGTDTQYF	TGTGCCAGCAGCTTTGACGAAGGGCGCGGCACAGATACGCAGTATTTT
NA	TRBV27	NA	TRBJ2-2	CASSWAGGNTGELFF	TGTGCCAGCAGTTGGGCTGGGGGGAACACCGGGGAGCTGTTTTTT
NA	TRBV5-1	TRBD1	TRBJ1-2	CASGLAQTGDYGYTF	TGCGCCAGCGGCTTGGCCCAGACAGGGGATTACGGCTACACCTTC
few	TRBV28	TRBD1	TRBJ1-5	CASSFYTGAGNQPQHF	TGTGCCAGCAGTTTCTACACAGGGGCCGGCAATCAGCCCCAGCATTTT
NA	TRBV5-5	NA	TRBJ2-7	CASSLSPRSSNEQYF	TGTGCCAGCAGCTTGTCCCCTCGGAGTTCCAACGAGCAGTACTTC
few	TRBV19	NA	TRBJ2-2	CASSIDRGELFF	TGTGCCAGTAGTATAGATCGCGGGGAGCTGTTTTTT
few	TRBV20-1	NA	TRBJ1-5	CSAPLVGGLGQPQHF	TGCAGTGCTCCACTAGTGGGGGGGCTCGGTCAGCCCCAGCATTTT
NA	TRBV11-3	NA	TRBJ1-5	CASSFQISNQPQHF	TGTGCCAGCAGCTTCCAGATTAGCAATCAGCCCCAGCATTTT
few	TRBV12-3/TRBV12-4	TRBD1	TRBJ2-1	CASSSGQGRVEQFF	TGTGCCAGCAGTTCGGGACAGGGGAGGGTTGAGCAGTTCTTC
NA	TRBV19	TRBD1	TRBJ1-5	CASSWAGGFHQPQHF	TGTGCCAGTAGTTGGGCAGGGGGCTTCCATCAGCCCCAGCATTTT
few	TRBV6-1	NA	TRBJ1-1	CASSESFRATEAFF	TGTGCCAGCAGTGAAAGTTTCCGGGCCACTGAAGCTTTCTTT
few	TRBV3-1	TRBD2	TRBJ2-1	CASSSGLAGSYNEQFF	TGTGCCAGCAGCTCAGGACTAGCGGGGTCCTACAATGAGCAGTTCTTC
NA	TRBV28	NA	TRBJ1-3	CASSLRDLSSGNTIYF	TGTGCCAGCAGTTTAAGGGACCTGAGCTCTGGAAACACCATATATTTT
NA	TRBV13	TRBD1	TRBJ2-5	CASRLDRGPQETQYF	TGTGCCAGCAGGCTTGACAGGGGCCCCCAAGAGACCCAGTACTTC
few	TRBV2	TRBD1	TRBJ1-4	CASSASTGTGRNEKLFF	TGTGCCAGCAGTGCCTCCACTGGGACAGGGCGAAATGAAAAACTGTTTTTT
few	TRBV20-1	TRBD2	TRBJ2-1	CSAPLGEGYYNEQFF	TGCAGTGCCCCCTTAGGGGAGGGCTACTACAATGAGCAGTTCTTC
many	TRBV20-1	NA	TRBJ2-3	CSAIGGDTDTQYF	TGCAGTGCTATCGGGGGCGACACAGATACGCAGTATTTT
NA	TRBV6-2/TRBV6-3	TRBD1	TRBJ1-5	CASTREYEGAGNQPQHF	TGTGCCAGCACCCGAGAATATGAGGGGGCGGGCAATCAGCCCCAGCATTTT
many	TRBV28	NA	TRBJ2-5	CASSPDVGETQYF	TGTGCCAGCAGTCCAGATGTCGGAGAGACCCAGTACTTC
NA	TRBV2	NA	TRBJ1-6	CASSYTSGPLHF	TGTGCCAGCAGTTACACTTCGGGACCCCTCCACTTT